This TCR beta chain derives from a study of CD8 T cells in ankylosing spondylitis. Broader study findings: Apparently characteristic of ankylosing spondylitis blood was a TCR beta motif (about 8 highly homologous variants).

Per germline, CDR1 DFQATT and CDR2 SNEGSKA (reference sequence). V lost 0 bases and J 2 bases, leaving 5 bases between the germline ends. This CDR3 contains 12 residues. A word on this clonotype: Its specificity is unknown.

Construction of TCR beta libraries was performed using quantitative 5'-RACE with molecular barcodes. Each CDR3 protein is one row after TCRdb ran MiXCR on the 5' RACE reads. The sample carries 100,000 or so distinct CDR3 sequences, 20% to 30% recorded once. The sequence came from a male donor with ankylosing spondylitis. The chain is built from TRBV20-1 and TRBJ2-7; D remains unclear. The sequencing input was synovial fluid, either unsorted or a sorted T cell fraction (not recorded which). The CDR3 sequence is CSARDNAYEQYF. The CDR3 DNA follows: TGCAGTGCTAGAGATAACGCCTACGAGCAGTACTTC.